This TCR beta chain was retrieved from a study of blood T cell repertoires in COVID-19 (dated by TCRdb to about 2020). Looking at the study overall: Collaborator samples came from the United States, Italy and Spain and covered acute and convalescent phases of COVID-19. The material from the prospective study consisted of cDNA or gDNA derived from T cells, B-cell-depleted T cells, or PBMCs. Deeply sampled blood TCRbeta repertoires from subjects exposed to, actively infected with, or recovered from COVID-19 were included in the dataset. The repertoires were released in a freely available public database intended as a resource for research on the immune response to SARS-CoV-2. Samples came from the ongoing ImmuneRACE study (first 160 participants) plus 1,254 subjects from 6 global collaborators. The sample metadata nearly always contained a de-identified subject ID, COVID-19 status, age in years and sex. Where HLA class I and class II types were available, the types were taken from metadata supplied by the sample provider, not from assay-based typing. The research as a whole found: The quantity of clinical and demographic metadata differed by source and by participant and was supplied without curation.

TCRbeta CDR3 regions were amplified from genomic DNA using the immunoSEQ Assay, a bias-controlled multiplex PCR. In the authors' own workflow: Nucleated cell counts per sample were estimated from amplification of reference gene primers within the assay. Sequence reads were collapsed and filtered to measure the absolute abundance of every unique TCRbeta CDR3 rearrangement. For each sample, productive Simpson clonality was calculated by taking the square root of Simpson's diversity index across productive rearrangements. As stored in TCRdb, this immuneACCESS dataset retains in-frame rearrangements with V and J assigned. A fraction of the clones does not appear; measured against another copy, unresolved V genes explain less than half of the discrepancy, and the remainder lacks a known reason. That table gives V, J and clone size, and the DNA gave D and trimming. The sample table shows approximately 190,000 clones, and 84% are seen once. Of the sample, approximately 5.1% is held by the ten largest clones.

Whole blood was collected in K2EDTA tubes by collaborating institutions according to the institutions' own protocols. For TCRbeta analysis, collaborators shipped samples in one of three forms: frozen whole blood, isolated PBMCs, or DNA extracted from either of those sample types. Turning to this clone: What this receptor recognizes is not known. No qualities accompany the bases; no much larger clone lies one base away.

V is cut by 0 bases and J by 10 bases, and the space between the germline ends is 14 bases. The CDR3 covers 14 residues, taking in both the cysteine and the phenylalanine. Just the 42-base CDR3 DNA is kept, in frame starting at base 1. As encoded in the germline V gene (reference sequence), CDR1 is LGHDT while CDR2 is YNNKEL. Sequenced sample: peripheral blood. The sequence links TRBV3-1 (or the pseudogene TRBV3-2) to TRBJ2-3; 6 matching bases give a weak D call of TRBD2. The origin of this receptor is a woman aged 65 to 85 with active or convalescent COVID-19. The CDR3 reads as follows: CASSQEADYGAQYF. In nucleotide form, the sequence is TGTGCCAGCAGCCAAGAAGCGGACTACGGCGCGCAGTATTTT.